This record concerns one T cell receptor (beta chain) sequence. The antigen is not known. This specimen belongs to a study of T cell responses to AZD1222 COVID-19 vaccine. Study-wide context: It was second doses at about 4 or about 12 weeks that were pooled.

The protocol was immunoSEQ multiplex PCR, while the TCRdb copy is restricted to in-frame clones and leaves out a portion. This sample has about 140,000 clones, with around 93% found just once. Overall study findings and caveats: No day 14 peak samples; only post-peak repertoires were characterized. White British ancestry dominated among donors, who included more females, and clonal diversity was possibly underestimated. Seropositive at baseline were only a handful of AZD1222 recipients.

CDR3 length equals 15 residues. With 0 bases removed from V and 1 base from J, the gap between germline ends came to 9 bases. Germline CDR1 reads SGHRS; CDR2 reads YFSETQ. This sequence joins TRBV5-1 and TRBJ2-3; D is undetermined. The input for sequencing was peripheral blood, taken on day 0 of AZD1222 vaccination. The origin of this receptor is an adult in good health. The CDR3 here is CASSLALLGTDTQYF. CDR3 bases: TGCGCCAGCAGCTTGGCTCTCCTGGGCACAGATACGCAGTATTTT.